The 11 T cell receptor beta chains listed next were all sequenced from one sample in a study of shared clonotypes between healthy human individuals. Profiled with immunoSEQ multiplex PCR; TCRdb holds only in-frame clones, not every one. Altogether about 2 million clones are present, approximately 94% being singletons, with the ten largest covering 1% to 1.5%. Positively selected for CCR7, the CD45RO-negative cells used as naive CD8 cells excluded terminally differentiated effector memory CD45RA+ cells. Sample: naive CD8+ T cells sorted from blood. These receptors all come from a man between 18 and 29 years old in good health.

With respect to this clone: The same CDR3 can be traced to other DNA sequences in this sample. The CDR3 loop reads CASSYSGVNTEAFF. DNA for the CDR3: TGTGCCAGCAGTTATTCGGGGGTGAACACTGAAGCTTTCTTT. The chain links TRBV6-5 to TRBJ1-1; D perhaps matches TRBD1 (5 bases). V was pared by 3 bases and J by 0 bases, with 8 bases between. Germline-derived CDR1 and CDR2 are MNHEY and SVGAGI. This CDR3 region has 14 residues.

V is TRBV19 and J is TRBJ2-2, with TRBD2 matching over 8 bases. The V gene end was trimmed by 8 bases and the J gene end by 0 bases; junction bases not matched to a gene: 5. The CDR3 runs to 15 residues. The germline V gene has CDR1 LNHDA and CDR2 SQIVND (reference sequence). The CDR3 DNA follows: TGTGCCAGTGATATAGCGGGGCCGAACACCGGGGAGCTGTTTTTT. It specifies CASDIAGPNTGELFF.

V and J are TRBV7-2 and TRBJ2-1; D gene ambiguous. Germline loops: CDR1 SGHTA, CDR2 FQGNSA. The V end was cut by 1 base, the J end by 8 bases, with 9 bases between. The CDR3 totals 13 residues. This CDR3 is CASSLGVSDEQFF. In DNA, the CDR3 is TGTGCCAGCAGCTTAGGGGTCAGCGATGAGCAGTTCTTC.

The gene calls are TRBV6-5 and TRBJ1-1, with D unresolved. CDR1 MNHEY and CDR2 SVGAGI come from the germline V gene. The CDR3 is 13 amino acids. Trimming shortened V by 3 bases and J by 7 bases, and 12 bases separated the two germline ends. The CDR3 region is CASSYNLGSEAFF. CDR3 DNA: TGTGCCAGCAGTTATAACCTAGGGAGTGAAGCTTTCTTT.

The DNA for the CDR3 is TGCGCCAGCAGTGGGGGAGCGGGAGTAGCAGATACGCAGTATTTT. This gives the protein CASSGGAGVADTQYF. The chain is built from TRBV10-2 and TRBJ2-3; 8 bases map to TRBD2. This CDR3 spans 15 amino acids. Germline assignment: CDR1 WSHSY and CDR2 SAAADI. Trimming removed 4 bases from V and 4 bases from J; junction bases left unmatched: 7.

A note on this clone: Other nucleotide sequences from this sample produce the same CDR3. V usage is TRBV9 and J usage is TRBJ2-2; D gene unclear. This CDR3 has 14 residues. V dropped 0 bases and J dropped 2 bases, with 5 bases sitting between them. CDR1 SGDLS and CDR2 YYNGEE come from the germline V gene. The CDR3 DNA sequence: TGTGCCAGCAGCGTAGTTGGAAACACCGGGGAGCTGTTTTTT. Residues: CASSVVGNTGELFF.

The chain recombines TRBV7-8 with TRBJ2-4; D is undetermined. CDR3 length: 14 amino acids. Trimming removed 5 bases from V and 7 bases from J, with 15 bases in between. Germline assignment: CDR1 SGHVS and CDR2 FQNEAQ. The CDR3 DNA is TGTGCCAGCAGCCCAAGCCCGTTTGGGAACATTCAGTACTTC. Translating gives CASSPSPFGNIQYF.

CDR3: CASSFGLDEQYF. The CDR3 DNA reads TGTGCCAGCAGCTTCGGACTAGACGAGCAGTACTTC. V is TRBV5-4 and J is TRBJ2-7; 7 nucleotides agree with TRBD2. Germline loops: CDR1 SGHNT, CDR2 YYREEE (reference sequence). The CDR3 spans 12 residues. J gave up 5 bases and V 2 bases, and 1 base lay outside the gene matches. The variable domain in full, with the rest retrieved from reference TRBV5-4 and TRBJ2-7, is ETGVTQSPTHLIKTRGQQVTLRCSSQSGHNTVSWYQQALGQGPQFIFQYYREEENGRGNFPPRFSGLQFPNYSSELNVNALELDDSALYLCASSFGLDEQYFGPGTRLTVT.

V and J are TRBV11-2 and TRBJ2-1; D call uncertain. Germline V gene sequence: CDR1 SGHAT, CDR2 FQNNGV. This CDR3 region has 12 residues. Trimming took off 2 bases at V and 5 bases at J, with 4 bases between the two ends. The CDR3 region has the DNA TGTGCCAGCAGCTTAATGGACAATGAGCAGTTCTTC. Residues: CASSLMDNEQFF.

This chain uses TRBV5-6 with TRBJ2-7, with a possible D match to TRBD2 (6 bases). The CDR3 length is 15 residues. The V gene lost 4 bases and the J gene lost 6 bases, with 20 bases spanning the gap. Germline values: CDR1 SGHDT, CDR2 YYEEEE. The CDR3 nucleotides are TGTGCCAGCAGCCTGCCGGGGGTGGAGATCGGCGAGCAGTACTTC. Its translation: CASSLPGVEIGEQYF.

The gene calls are TRBV9 and TRBJ2-2; 11 bases agree with TRBD2. Germline values: CDR1 SGDLS, CDR2 YYNGEE. CDR3 length: 17 amino acids. V trimming: 3 bases; J trimming: 3 bases; junction bases outside the gene matches: 7. CDR3 amino acids: CASSAHSGGDYTGELFF. The CDR3 DNA sequence: TGTGCCAGCAGCGCCCATAGCGGGGGGGACTACACCGGGGAGCTGTTTTTT. The full variable domain, rest sourced from reference TRBV9 and TRBJ2-2, is DSGVTQTPKHLITATGQRVTLRCSPRSGDLSVYWYQQSLDQGLQFLIQYYNGEERAKGNILERFSAQQFPDLHSELNLSSLELGDSALYFCASSAHSGGDYTGELFFGEGSRLTVL.